This T cell receptor beta chain was retrieved from a study of OX40 agonist ivuxolimab in advanced cancers. In the study overall: Ivuxolimab, which targeted the costimulatory receptor OX40 (CD134), was an agonistic, fully human IgG2 monoclonal antibody. A male proportion of nearly 85% and a mean age of roughly 55 years, ranging from about 23 to 79, were recorded for the dose-escalation cohort. Peripheral TCRbeta sequencing was intended to test whether TCR sequence diversity was altered and clonal T-cell expansion was caused by ivuxolimab. Intravenous ivuxolimab was administered to patients every 2 weeks at six dose levels: 0.01, 0.1, 0.3, 1.5, 3 and 10 mg/kg. Patients were allowed to have had prior anti-PD-1, anti-PD-L1 or anti-CTLA-4 therapy, and about 40% of the dose-escalation patients had been treated with checkpoint inhibitors. The paper covers the monotherapy dose-escalation part of the phase I ivuxolimab trial, which included N of about 50 patients. Of the roughly 50 dose-escalation patients, hepatocellular carcinoma was present in roughly 19, melanoma in approximately 15, renal cell carcinoma in 9 and head and neck cancer in 9. Partial responses occurred in three dose-escalation patients: two with cutaneous melanoma and one with hepatocellular carcinoma. Broader findings and caveats from the paper: Low levels of normalized T-cell clonal expansion were also seen in some patients who did not respond. At doses of 0.1 to 3.0 mg/kg, clonal expansion of both CD4+ and CD8+ T cells in blood was seen between baseline and week 6. The antigen specificity of the peripheral T cells that underwent clonal expansion was not determined. In the 0.1-3.0 mg/kg groups, partial responders had among the lowest normalized peripheral clonal expansion, particularly in CD8+ T cells. On average, CD8+ T cells showed more expanded clones than CD4+ T cells after ivuxolimab.

The trial excluded patients who had a history of autoimmune disease or who were on systemic immunosuppression. Peripheral blood for TCR sequencing was drawn from every dose cohort at baseline, at cycle 4 day 1 and at cycle 7 day 1. The samples were drawn from a first-in-human, open-label, multicenter phase I dose-escalation trial of ivuxolimab. The trial enrolled adults with locally advanced or metastatic head and neck squamous cell, hepatocellular, melanoma or renal cell carcinoma. Before TCR sequencing, CD4+ and CD8+ T cells were separately sorted from peripheral blood. To sequence the TCRbeta CDR3 region, genomic DNA was isolated from the sorted cells. TCRbeta CDR3 regions were sequenced using the immunoSEQ Assay. Entries here come from immuneACCESS through TCRdb and include only in-frame sequences with V and J called. Some clones fail to appear in such tables; in the studies checked, an unresolved V gene covers under half of the shortfall, and the cause of the remainder is unknown. The sample yields about 65,000 clones; approximately 89% were counted once. The ten largest make up about 0.95% of the sample.

Between the V and J ends, shortened by 0 bases and 1 base respectively, the junction contains 8 bases. Counted from cysteine to phenylalanine, this CDR3 has 15 amino acids. Only the CDR3 region is kept as DNA, spanning 45 bases read in frame from base 1. From the germline V gene, CDR1 is SGHTS and CDR2 is YDEGEE. Points on this clone: This clone's antigen is unknown. Per-base qualities were not stored, and no clone one base away is much larger.

Here the sequenced sample was CD4+ or CD8+ T cells sorted from blood, taken in a trial of the OX40 agonist ivuxolimab. The sequence links TRBV5-8 to TRBJ1-5, with the identity of the D gene unclear. The receptor was isolated from an adult with an advanced solid tumor such as melanoma, head and neck, liver or kidney cancer. The CDR3 in this case is CASSLGLMSNQPQHF. The nucleotide sequence is TGTGCCAGCAGCTTGGGCCTTATGAGCAATCAGCCCCAGCATTTT.